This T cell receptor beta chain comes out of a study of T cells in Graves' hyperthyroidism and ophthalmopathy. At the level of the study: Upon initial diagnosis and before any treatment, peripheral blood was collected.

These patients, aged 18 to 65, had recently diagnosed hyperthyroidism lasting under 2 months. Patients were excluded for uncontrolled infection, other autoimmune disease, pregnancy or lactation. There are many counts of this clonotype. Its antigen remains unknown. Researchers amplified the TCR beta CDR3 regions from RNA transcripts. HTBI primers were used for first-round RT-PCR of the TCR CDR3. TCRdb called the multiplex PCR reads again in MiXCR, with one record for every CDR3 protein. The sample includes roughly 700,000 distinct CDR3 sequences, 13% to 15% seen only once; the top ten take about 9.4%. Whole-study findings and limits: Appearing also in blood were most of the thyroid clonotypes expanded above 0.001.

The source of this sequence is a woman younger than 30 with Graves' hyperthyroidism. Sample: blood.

The CDR3 protein is CASSLRTGETDTQYF. CDR3 sequence (DNA): TGTGCCAGCAGCTTAAGGACAGGGGAAACAGATACGCAGTATTTT. The chain is built from TRBV11-3 and TRBJ2-3, with 9 bases that match TRBD1. CDR1 and CDR2 (germline): SGHNT, YENEEA. This CDR3 is 15 amino acids long. With V trimmed by 2 bases and J by 3 bases, 3 bases remained unmatched.